The T cell receptor beta chain described here comes from a study of PD-L1 blockade in urothelial cancer. Background on the study: Prior chemotherapy regimens per patient numbered 0 to 3.

The patients' disease, urothelial carcinoma, was locally advanced or metastatic. The V end lost 5 bases, the J end lost 0 bases, and 5 bases lay between the germline ends. CDR3 length: 12 residues. Germline V gene data show CDR1 as SGHTA and CDR2 as FQGNSA. The assay was immunoSEQ multiplex PCR, and TCRdb's table has in-frame clones only and misses some. The repertoire holds roughly 32,000 clones, with roughly 82% as singletons. This TCR came from a man aged 55 to 70 with urothelial cancer. V gene TRBV7-2 combines with J gene TRBJ2-7; D call uncertain. The starting material was PBMCs, obtained around atezolizumab (anti-PD-L1) treatment. Here the CDR3 DNA reads TGTGCCAGCAGCCCGAGCTCCTACGAGCAGTACTTC. Amino acid sequence: CASSPSSYEQYF.